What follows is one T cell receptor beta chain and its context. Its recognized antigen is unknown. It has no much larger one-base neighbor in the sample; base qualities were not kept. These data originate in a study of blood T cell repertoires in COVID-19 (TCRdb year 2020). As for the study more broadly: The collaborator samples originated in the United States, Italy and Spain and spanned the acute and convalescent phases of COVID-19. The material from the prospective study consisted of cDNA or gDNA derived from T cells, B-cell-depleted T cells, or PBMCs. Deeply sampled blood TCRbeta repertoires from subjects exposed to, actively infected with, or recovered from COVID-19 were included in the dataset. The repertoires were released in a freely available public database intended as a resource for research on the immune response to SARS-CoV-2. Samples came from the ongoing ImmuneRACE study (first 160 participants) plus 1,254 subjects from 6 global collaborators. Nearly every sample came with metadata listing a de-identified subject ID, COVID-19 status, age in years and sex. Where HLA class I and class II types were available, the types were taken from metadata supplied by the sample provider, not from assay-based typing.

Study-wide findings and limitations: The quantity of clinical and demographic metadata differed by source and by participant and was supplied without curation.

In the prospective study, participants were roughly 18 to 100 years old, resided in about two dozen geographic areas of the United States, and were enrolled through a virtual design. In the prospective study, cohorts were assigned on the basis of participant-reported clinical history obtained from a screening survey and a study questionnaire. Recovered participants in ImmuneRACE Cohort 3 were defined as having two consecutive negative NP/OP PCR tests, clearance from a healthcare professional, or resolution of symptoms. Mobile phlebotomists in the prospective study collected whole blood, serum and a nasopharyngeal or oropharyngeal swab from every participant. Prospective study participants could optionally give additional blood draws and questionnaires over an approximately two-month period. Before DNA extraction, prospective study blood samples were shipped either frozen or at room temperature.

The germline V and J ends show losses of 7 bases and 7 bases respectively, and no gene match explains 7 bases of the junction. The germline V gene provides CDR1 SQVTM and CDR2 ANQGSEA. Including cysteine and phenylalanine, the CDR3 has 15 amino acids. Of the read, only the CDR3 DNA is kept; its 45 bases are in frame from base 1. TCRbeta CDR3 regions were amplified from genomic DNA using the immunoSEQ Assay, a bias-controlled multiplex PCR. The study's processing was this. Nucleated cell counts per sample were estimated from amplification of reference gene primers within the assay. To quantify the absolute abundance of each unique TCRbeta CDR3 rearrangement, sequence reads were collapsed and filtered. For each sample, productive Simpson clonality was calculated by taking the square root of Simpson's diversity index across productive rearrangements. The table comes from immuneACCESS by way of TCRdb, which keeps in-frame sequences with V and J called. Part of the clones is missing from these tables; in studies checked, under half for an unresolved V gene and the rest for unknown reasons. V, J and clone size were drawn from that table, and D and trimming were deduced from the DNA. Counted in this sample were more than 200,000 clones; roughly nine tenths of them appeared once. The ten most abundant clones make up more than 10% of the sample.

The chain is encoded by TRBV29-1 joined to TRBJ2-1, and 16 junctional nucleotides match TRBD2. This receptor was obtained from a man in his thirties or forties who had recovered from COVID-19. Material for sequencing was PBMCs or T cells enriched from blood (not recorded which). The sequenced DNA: TGCAGCGGACAGGGACTAGCGGGAGGGTGGAATGAGCAGTTCTTC. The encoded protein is CSGQGLAGGWNEQFF.